This T cell receptor (beta chain) was retrieved from a study of memory CD4+ T cells and cytomegalovirus serostatus. Study observations and caveats: Of 150 to 200 reported CMV TCRbeta sequences, 55 to 80 were found in memory CD4+ repertoires. CMV serostatus prediction reached median AUC roughly 0.95, or 0.91 with US-trained model.

Original data processing: After removing out-of-frame reads, millions of distinct TCRbeta sequences remained. This table comes from immunoSEQ multiplex PCR, and its TCRdb copy is limited to in-frame clones, with some not included. V and J calls plus clone size are reproduced from that table; the DNA served to infer D and trimming. The profile shows more than 45,000 clones, under 90% of them singletons. The CDR3 is 16 amino acids. The sort gate was single viable CD3+CD4+CD8-CD45RO+ cells for memory CD4+ T cells. Donors' CMV status reflects serum IgG against pp150, pp28, p38, p52. Remarks on this clone: Its antigen is not identified.

The sample taken for sequencing was memory CD4+ T cells from blood. The V gene is TRBV12-1, the J gene TRBJ2-7. TRBV12-1 is shown as a pseudogene. This clonotype originated in an adult in good health and CMV-seronegative. CDR3 nucleotide sequence: TGTGCCAGCAGCTTTCCCCACCGATACGTCTCCCTCGAGCAGTACTTC. Amino acid sequence: CASSFPHRYVSLEQYF.